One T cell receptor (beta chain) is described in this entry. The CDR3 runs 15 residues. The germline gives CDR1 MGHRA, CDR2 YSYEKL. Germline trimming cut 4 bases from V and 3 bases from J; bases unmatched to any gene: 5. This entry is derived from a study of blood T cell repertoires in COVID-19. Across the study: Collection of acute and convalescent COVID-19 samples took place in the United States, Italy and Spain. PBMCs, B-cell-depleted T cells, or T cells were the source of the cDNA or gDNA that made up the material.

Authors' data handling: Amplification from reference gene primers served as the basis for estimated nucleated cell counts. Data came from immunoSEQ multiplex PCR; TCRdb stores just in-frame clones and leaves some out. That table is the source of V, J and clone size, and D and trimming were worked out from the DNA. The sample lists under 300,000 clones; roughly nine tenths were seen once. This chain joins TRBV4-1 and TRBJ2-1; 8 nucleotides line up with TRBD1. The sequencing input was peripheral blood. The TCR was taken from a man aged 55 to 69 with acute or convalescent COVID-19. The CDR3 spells CASSLGQEDYNEQFF. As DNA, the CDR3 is TGCGCCAGCAGCCTGGGACAGGAGGACTACAATGAGCAGTTCTTC.